The next 8 T cell receptor beta chains were all read from a single sample in a study of metastatic and nonmetastatic thyroid tumors. Patients underwent thyroid surgery, and none had received any treatment before it. With MiXCR, TCRdb reprocessed the PCR reads. The sample contains 70,000 or so clones, about 14% of which appear only once. The sequenced sample consisted of blood. The origin of the receptors is a male donor with papillary thyroid cancer or a benign thyroid nodule (not recorded which). Some clones in this sample may be carry-over from other donors' samples.

This clone was counted many times. V and J are TRBV2 and TRBJ2-3; possible D gene TRBD2, 6 bases. The CDR3 extends over 11 amino acids. The V and J ends lost 6 bases and 7 bases respectively, with 8 bases between them. The germline CDR1 and CDR2 sequences are SNHLY and FYNNEI. The CDR3 here is CASRGGHTQYF. CDR3 bases: TGTGCCAGCAGGGGAGGCCATACGCAGTATTTT.

This clone was recorded at least ten times. The chain joins TRBV6-1 to TRBJ1-6, with D hard to call. V was clipped by 0 bases and J by 7 bases, with 16 bases between them. CDR3 length: 17 amino acids. CDR1 is MNHNS and CDR2 is SASEGT in the germline V gene. In DNA form, the CDR3 reads TGTGCCAGCAGTGAAGCGCTTCCCGGCAGCCAAAATTCACCCCTCCACTTT. Translated: CASSEALPGSQNSPLHF.

This clone was observed at least ten times. V is TRBV4-3 and J is TRBJ2-1, with D perhaps TRBD2 (6 bases). The CDR3 length is 13 residues. Germline CDR1 LGHNA, CDR2 YSLEER. The germline V and J ends were trimmed by 3 bases and 8 bases, with 11 bases remaining between them. CDR3 region: CASSHAGSYEQFF. Here the CDR3 DNA reads TGCGCCAGCAGCCACGCCGGGAGCTATGAGCAGTTCTTC.

Many counts were recorded for this clone. A much more abundant neighbour one base away suggests this may be a read error. CDR3 loop: CSARGAGLAGYNEQFF. The CDR3 nucleotides are TGCAGTGCTAGAGGGGCGGGACTAGCGGGATACAATGAGCAGTTCTTC. The rearrangement links TRBV20-1 to TRBJ2-1; 13 bases align to TRBD2. The CDR3 has 16 amino acids. The J segment lost 4 bases and the V segment lost 1 base, leaving 4 bases of the junction unmatched. Germline V gene data show CDR1 as DFQATT and CDR2 as SNEGSKA (reference sequence).

This clone appeared many times. This chain uses TRBV28 with TRBJ1-5; D possibly corresponds to TRBD1 (5 bases). The CDR3 contains 16 residues. The germline gives CDR1 MDHEN, CDR2 SYDVKM. V lost 6 bases and J 0 bases, leaving 15 bases between the germline ends. CDR3 residues: CASSQGRRLSNQPQHF. Written as DNA, the CDR3 is TGTGCCAGCAGCCAGGGACGGAGACTTAGCAATCAGCCCCAGCATTTT.

As for this clone: Sequence at one end of the junction differs from germline and may be a read error. J is TRBJ2-1 and V is TRBV20-1, with 14 bases matching TRBD2. Germline CDR1 is DFQATT and CDR2 is SNEGSKA (reference sequence). This CDR3 contains 16 residues. The DNA for the CDR3 is TGTAGTGCAGCGACTAGCGGGAGGGCCGGTTTAAATGAGCAGTTCTTC. Its translation: CSAATSGRAGLNEQFF.

This chain's CDR3 is CASSLDRGHGYTF. For the CDR3, the DNA is TGTGCCAGCAGTCTGGACAGGGGGCATGGCTACACCTTC. V gene TRBV2 combines with J gene TRBJ1-2, with 11 bases aligning to TRBD1. The CDR3 has 13 amino acids. Looked up from germline, CDR1 is SNHLY and CDR2 is FYNNEI. V trimming: 5 bases; J trimming: 6 bases; junction bases outside the gene matches: 2.

Concerning this clone itself: A much larger clone lies a single base off, so this may be a read error. This sequence joins TRBV29-1 and TRBJ2-7, with D tentatively TRBD2 (6 bases). The germline gives CDR1 SQVTM, CDR2 ANQGSEA. This CDR3 region has 12 residues. V was clipped by 4 bases and J by 2 bases, with 9 bases between them. CDR3 DNA: TGCAGCGTTGCGGGGGTTGCCTACGAGCAGTACTTC. Encoded protein: CSVAGVAYEQYF.